The clone carrying this T cell receptor (beta chain) was detected once. The sample comes from a study of shared clonotypes between healthy human individuals. Sequencing used immunoSEQ multiplex PCR; TCRdb keeps in-frame clones, though not all of them. The sample contains over a million clones, roughly 95% of which appear only once. The V end was cut by 0 bases, the J end by 5 bases, with 10 bases between. The CDR3 is 15 amino acids. The V gene's germline CDR1 is SEHNR and CDR2 FQNEAQ (reference sequence). This TCR was sampled from a man younger than 45 in good health. Sequencing was carried out using naive CD4+ T cells sorted from blood. Subset reported: CD45RA+ positively selected. The chain employs TRBV7-9 and TRBJ1-4, with D uncertain. The DNA for the CDR3 is TGTGCCAGCAGCTTAGCCGTCAACCTCAATGAAAAACTGTTTTTT. This translates into CASSLAVNLNEKLFF.